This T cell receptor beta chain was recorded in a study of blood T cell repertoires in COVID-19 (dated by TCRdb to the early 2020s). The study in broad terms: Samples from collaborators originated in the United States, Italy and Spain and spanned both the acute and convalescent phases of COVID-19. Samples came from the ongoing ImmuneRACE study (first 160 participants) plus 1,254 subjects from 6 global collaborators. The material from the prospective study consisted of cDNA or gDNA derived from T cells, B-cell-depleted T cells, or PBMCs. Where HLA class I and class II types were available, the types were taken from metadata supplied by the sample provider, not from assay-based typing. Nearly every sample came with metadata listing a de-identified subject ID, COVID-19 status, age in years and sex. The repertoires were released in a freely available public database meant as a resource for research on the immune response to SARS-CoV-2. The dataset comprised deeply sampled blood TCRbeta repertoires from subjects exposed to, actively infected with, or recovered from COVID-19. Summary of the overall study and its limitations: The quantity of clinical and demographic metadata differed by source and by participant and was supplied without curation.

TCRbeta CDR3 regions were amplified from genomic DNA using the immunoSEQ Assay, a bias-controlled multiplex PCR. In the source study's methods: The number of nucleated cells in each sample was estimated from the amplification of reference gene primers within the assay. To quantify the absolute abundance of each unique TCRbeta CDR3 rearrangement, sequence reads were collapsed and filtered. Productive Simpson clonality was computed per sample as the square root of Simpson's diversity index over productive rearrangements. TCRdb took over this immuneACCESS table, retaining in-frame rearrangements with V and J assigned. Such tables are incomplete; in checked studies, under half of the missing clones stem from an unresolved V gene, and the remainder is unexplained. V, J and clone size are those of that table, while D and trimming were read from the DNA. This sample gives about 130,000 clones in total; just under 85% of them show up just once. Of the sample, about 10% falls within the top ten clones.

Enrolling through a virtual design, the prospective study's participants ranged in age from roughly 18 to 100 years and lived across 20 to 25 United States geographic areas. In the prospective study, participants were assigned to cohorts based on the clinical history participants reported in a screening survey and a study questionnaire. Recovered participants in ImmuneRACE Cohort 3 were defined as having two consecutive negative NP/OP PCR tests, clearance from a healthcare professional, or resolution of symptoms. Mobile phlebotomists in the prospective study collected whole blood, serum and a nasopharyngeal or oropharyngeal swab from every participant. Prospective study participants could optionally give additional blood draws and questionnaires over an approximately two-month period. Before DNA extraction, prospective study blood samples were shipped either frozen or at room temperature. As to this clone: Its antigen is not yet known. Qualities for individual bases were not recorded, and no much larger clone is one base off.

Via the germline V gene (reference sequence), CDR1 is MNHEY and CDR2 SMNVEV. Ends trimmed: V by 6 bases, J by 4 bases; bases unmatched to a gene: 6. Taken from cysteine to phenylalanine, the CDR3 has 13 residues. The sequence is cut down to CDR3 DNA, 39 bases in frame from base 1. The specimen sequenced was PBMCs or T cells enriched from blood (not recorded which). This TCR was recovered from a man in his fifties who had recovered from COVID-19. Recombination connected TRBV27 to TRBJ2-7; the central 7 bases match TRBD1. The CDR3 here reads CASRQDRAYEQYF. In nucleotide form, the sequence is TGTGCCAGCAGACAAGACAGGGCGTACGAGCAGTACTTC.